The rows below give T cell receptor beta chains drawn from one sample of a study of blood T cell repertoires in COVID-19. Sequencing was performed with immunoSEQ multiplex PCR; in TCRdb, only in-frame clones are kept and a portion is missing. The data contain over 95,000 clones, more than 80% of them singletons. The sample comprised peripheral blood. The receptors come from a human donor in a cohort sampled during active COVID-19. Each CDR3 is given with its conserved first and last residue. A D gene is named only where the DNA matches it firmly. Size tells how often a clone was seen (once, few, many) or the class of an expanded clone, and some rows leave it out.

clone_size,v_call,d_call,j_call,cdr3_nt,cdr3_aa
NA,TRBV4-3,NA,TRBJ1-4,TGCGCCAGCAGCCAAAGTTTAGTAGGGGGAGATGAAAAACTGTTTTTT,CASSQSLVGGDEKLFF
NA,TRBV29-1,TRBD1,TRBJ2-7,TGCAGCGTCTCCGGGACAGGCTCCTACGAGCAGTACTTC,CSVSGTGSYEQYF
NA,TRBV18,NA,TRBJ2-5,TGTGCCAGCTCGGCCTCGGGAGAGACCCAGTACTTC,CASSASGETQYF
NA,TRBV7-2,NA,TRBJ2-5,TGTGCCAGCAGCTTAAATCTTGGGCAGTACGAGACCCAGTACTTC,CASSLNLGQYETQYF
NA,TRBV4-1,NA,TRBJ2-7,TGCGCCAGCAGCCTCGAATTGGGACTCTCTAGGAACCACGAGCAGTACTTC,CASSLELGLSRNHEQYF
NA,TRBV24-1,TRBD1,TRBJ2-6,TGTGCCACCAGTGACACCGGGAGACAGGGGAACTCTGGGGCCAACGTCCTGACTTTC,CATSDTGRQGNSGANVLTF
NA,TRBV14,TRBD1,TRBJ2-7,TGTGCCAGCAGTCCGGGACAGGGAGTCTACGAGCAGTACTTC,CASSPGQGVYEQYF
NA,TRBV6-6,TRBD1,TRBJ2-7,TGTGCCAGCAGTCCATCTCGGGCAGGGGGCACCTACGAGCAGTACTTC,CASSPSRAGGTYEQYF
NA,TRBV2,NA,TRBJ1-5,TGTGCCAGCGGTACCGGGACAACGTATCAGCCCCAGCATTTT,CASGTGTTYQPQHF
NA,TRBV5-1,NA,TRBJ2-2,TGCGCCAGCAGCTTGCGGGAGACCACCGGGGAGCTGTTTTTT,CASSLRETTGELFF
NA,TRBV7-6,NA,TRBJ2-5,TGTGCCAGCAGCTTAATAGTAGAGACCCAGTACTTC,CASSLIVETQYF
NA,TRBV9,NA,TRBJ2-5,TGTGCCAGCAGCCAGATATACCAAGAGACCCAGTACTTC,CASSQIYQETQYF
NA,TRBV11-2,NA,TRBJ2-1,TGTGCCAGCAGCTTAGGGCGGTTCTATGAGCAGTTCTTC,CASSLGRFYEQFF
NA,TRBV6-5,NA,TRBJ1-6,TGTGCCAGCGGACGGGGGGACACGGGATCACCCCTCCACTTT,CASGRGDTGSPLHF
NA,TRBV10-1,TRBD1,TRBJ2-1,TGCGCCAGCAGTGACAGGGGGCACGTGTTCAATGAGCAGTTCTTC,CASSDRGHVFNEQFF
NA,TRBV5-4,TRBD1,TRBJ2-1,TGTGCCAGCAGCTCTGACAGGGGGCTCTCCTACAATGAGCAGTTCTTC,CASSSDRGLSYNEQFF
NA,TRBV20-1,NA,TRBJ2-7,TGCAGTGCTAGTGGGCAGGCCTACGAGCAGTACTTC,CSASGQAYEQYF
NA,TRBV28,TRBD1,TRBJ1-2,TGTGCCAGCGGGGGCCCAACAGGGGGCGCTGAAAATGGCTACACCTTC,CASGGPTGGAENGYTF
NA,TRBV5-1,TRBD1,TRBJ1-5,TGCGCCAGCAGCTTGGGGACAGGGTTATATGAGCCCCAGCATTTT,CASSLGTGLYEPQHF
few,TRBV19,TRBD1,TRBJ2-6,TGTGCCAGTAGTATTGGGACAGGGTCCTCTGGGGCCAACGTCCTGACTTTC,CASSIGTGSSGANVLTF
NA,TRBV7-9,NA,TRBJ2-5,TGTGCCAGCAGCCCGGACAGCCAAGAGACCCAGTACTTC,CASSPDSQETQYF
NA,TRBV4-2,NA,TRBJ1-4,TGTGCCAGCAGCCAAGGCCGGGACATAGATAATGAAAAACTGTTTTTT,CASSQGRDIDNEKLFF
NA,TRBV9,NA,TRBJ1-6,TGTGCCAGCAGCGTAGGTTACTCCTATAATTCACCCCTCCACTTT,CASSVGYSYNSPLHF
NA,TRBV6-5,TRBD1,TRBJ2-7,TGTGCCAGCAGTTATGAACAGGGGATAACCAACTACGAGCAGTACTTC,CASSYEQGITNYEQYF
NA,TRBV19,TRBD2,TRBJ2-4,TGTGCCAGTAGTACCACGCGGGGGGTTGGAAACATTCAGTACTTC,CASSTTRGVGNIQYF
NA,TRBV6-1,NA,TRBJ1-1,TGTGCCAGCAGTGAAGGAGGAGCAGGGGACACTGAAGCTTTCTTT,CASSEGGAGDTEAFF
NA,TRBV6-2/TRBV6-3,NA,TRBJ2-6,TGTGCCAGCAGTTACATCGTAGGAGGGGCTGGGGCCAACGTCCTGACTTTC,CASSYIVGGAGANVLTF
NA,TRBV11-3,NA,TRBJ1-4,TGTGCCAGCAGCTCGGGATTCACAGGGCGGGAAAAACTGTTTTTT,CASSSGFTGREKLFF
NA,TRBV5-8,NA,TRBJ1-5,TGTGCCAGCAGCCCGAGGACAGCACCTAGCAATCAGCCCCAGCATTTT,CASSPRTAPSNQPQHF
NA,TRBV9,NA,TRBJ2-1,TGTGCCAGCAGCGTGGATGCAGGAAGCAGCCCGTTGGGTGAGCAGTTCTTC,CASSVDAGSSPLGEQFF
NA,TRBV6-5,TRBD1,TRBJ2-7,TGTGCCAGCAGGGGGACAGGGGGAACCTACGAGCAGTACTTC,CASRGTGGTYEQYF
NA,TRBV18,NA,TRBJ2-5,TGTGCCAGCTCACCACAAACCCGGGGAGGAGAGACCCAGTACTTC,CASSPQTRGGETQYF
once,TRBV6-5,NA,TRBJ1-4,TGTGCCAGCAGCGGTACGGAGGCTGAAAAACTGTTTTTT,CASSGTEAEKLFF
NA,TRBV6-6,TRBD2,TRBJ2-7,TGTGCCAGCCGGGTTTCTGGCGGGAGGCTCTACGAGCAGTACTTC,CASRVSGGRLYEQYF
once,TRBV6-5,TRBD1,TRBJ2-7,TGTGCCAGCAGTTGGGATTGGACAGGGGGCGCCGAGCAGTACTTC,CASSWDWTGGAEQYF
NA,TRBV4-3,TRBD1,TRBJ2-7,TGCGCCAGCAGCCGTAGTGACGGACAGGGATACGAGCAGTACTTC,CASSRSDGQGYEQYF
NA,TRBV15,TRBD2,TRBJ2-3,TGTGCCACCAGCCCGGGGGAGGGGCGTGATACGCAGTATTTT,CATSPGEGRDTQYF
NA,TRBV7-9,NA,TRBJ2-7,TGTGCCAGCAGCTTAGGCGGGGGCAATTTCGAGCAGTACTTC,CASSLGGGNFEQYF
NA,TRBV19,TRBD1,TRBJ1-2,TGTGCCAGTAGTAGCACAGGGGGCGGTGGCTACACCTTC,CASSSTGGGGYTF
NA,TRBV19,TRBD1,TRBJ1-5,TGTGCCAGTAGTTCGTCCAGGGGGCTTAGCAATCAGCCCCAGCATTTT,CASSSSRGLSNQPQHF
NA,TRBV11-3,NA,TRBJ1-1,TGTGCCAGCAGCTTAGATCTGACTGAAGCTTTCTTT,CASSLDLTEAFF
NA,TRBV4-3,TRBD1,TRBJ1-3,TGCGCCAGCAGCCAAGGGCGGGGCAGGGGGCCGACTGGTGGAAACACCATATATTTT,CASSQGRGRGPTGGNTIYF
NA,TRBV7-2,TRBD1,TRBJ2-5,TGTGCCAGCAGCTTAGATCCCTGGACAGGGGAAGAGACCCAGTACTTC,CASSLDPWTGEETQYF
once,TRBV4-2,NA,TRBJ2-3,TGTGCCAGCAGCCAAGTCCACAGGGACACAGATACGCAGTATTTT,CASSQVHRDTDTQYF
NA,TRBV7-9,TRBD1,TRBJ2-3,TGTGCCAGCAGCGGCGACAGGGGGTCAGATACGCAGTATTTT,CASSGDRGSDTQYF
few,TRBV30,TRBD1,TRBJ1-2,TGTGCCTGGAGTAAGACAGGGGGTAACTATGGCTACACCTTC,CAWSKTGGNYGYTF
NA,TRBV28,NA,TRBJ1-2,TGTGCCAGCAGTTTAGGCGGGGCCCACTATGGCTACACCTTC,CASSLGGAHYGYTF
NA,TRBV10-3,TRBD1,TRBJ2-7,TGTGCCATCAGTGAACCGGGACAGGGGGTTAACGAGCAGTACTTC,CAISEPGQGVNEQYF
NA,TRBV6-6,TRBD1,TRBJ2-2,TGTGCCAGCAGACGGGACAGCGCGAACACCGGGGAGCTGTTTTTT,CASRRDSANTGELFF